This entry is about one T cell receptor beta chain. Looked up from germline, CDR1 is SGHDT and CDR2 is YYEEEE. The ends lost 3 bases at V and 1 base at J; junction bases unmatched: 10. This CDR3 comprises 17 residues. This sample was included in a study of shared T cell receptors in the human thymus. Profiling relied on immunoSEQ multiplex PCR, and the TCRdb table lists in-frame clones only, not all of them. The sample shows about 380,000 clones, 85% to 95% of them seen only once. The J gene is TRBJ2-4, the V gene TRBV5-6; 7 bases are a match to TRBD1. The clonotype comes from a human donor. Sequencing was done on a sample of thymocytes. The CDR3 DNA is TGTGCCAGCAGCTCGGTGACAGGGAGAGAGGCCAAAAACATTCAGTACTTC. This gives the protein CASSSVTGREAKNIQYF.